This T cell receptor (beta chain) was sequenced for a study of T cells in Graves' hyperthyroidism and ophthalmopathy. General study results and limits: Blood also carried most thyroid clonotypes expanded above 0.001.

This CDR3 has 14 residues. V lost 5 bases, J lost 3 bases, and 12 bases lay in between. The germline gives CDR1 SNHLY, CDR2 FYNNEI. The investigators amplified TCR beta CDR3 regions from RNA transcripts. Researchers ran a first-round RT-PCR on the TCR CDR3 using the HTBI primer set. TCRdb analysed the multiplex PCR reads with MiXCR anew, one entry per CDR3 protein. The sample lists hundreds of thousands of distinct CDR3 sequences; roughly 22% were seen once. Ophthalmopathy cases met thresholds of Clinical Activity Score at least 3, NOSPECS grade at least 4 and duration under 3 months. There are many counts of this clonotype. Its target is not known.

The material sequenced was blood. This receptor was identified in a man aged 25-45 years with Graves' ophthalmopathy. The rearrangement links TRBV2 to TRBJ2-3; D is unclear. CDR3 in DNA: TGTGCCAGCAGTCAACTCCCATCGACAGATACGCAGTATTTT. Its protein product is CASSQLPSTDTQYF.